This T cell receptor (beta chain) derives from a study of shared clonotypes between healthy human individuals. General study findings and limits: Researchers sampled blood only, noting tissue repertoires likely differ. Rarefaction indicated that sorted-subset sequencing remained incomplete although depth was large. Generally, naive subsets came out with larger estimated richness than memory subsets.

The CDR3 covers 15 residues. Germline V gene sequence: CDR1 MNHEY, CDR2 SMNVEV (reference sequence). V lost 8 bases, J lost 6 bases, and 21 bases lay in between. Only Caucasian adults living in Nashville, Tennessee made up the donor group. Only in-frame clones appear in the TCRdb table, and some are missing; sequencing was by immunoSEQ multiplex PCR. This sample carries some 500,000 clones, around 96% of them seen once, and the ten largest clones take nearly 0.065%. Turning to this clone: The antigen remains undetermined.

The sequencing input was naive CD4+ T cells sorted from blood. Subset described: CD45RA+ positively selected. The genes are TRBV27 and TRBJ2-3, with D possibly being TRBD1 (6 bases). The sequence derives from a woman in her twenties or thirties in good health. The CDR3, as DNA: TGTGCCAGCCAACTGGCAGGGGCTACCAGTGATACGCAGTATTTT. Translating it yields CASQLAGATSDTQYF.